One and the same sample provided the 18 T cell receptor beta chains below, sequenced in a study of spatial heterogeneity in lung cancer. As to time point: sample taken at primary tumor resection. Sequencing was performed on whole RNA extracted from tumor and nontumor lung tissue, or from frozen PBMC, and the material was left unsorted. TCRdb called the 5' RACE reads again in MiXCR, with one record for every CDR3 protein. The sample holds roughly 48,000 distinct CDR3 sequences; under 6% are singletons and the top ten take around 10%. This specimen was PBMCs, taken at surgery. All receptors come from a male donor with early-stage non-small cell lung cancer.

In this sample, this clonotype turned up many times. The rearrangement uses TRBV20-1 and TRBJ2-5; TRBD1 might be the D (5 bases). The CDR3 is 13 amino acids. Trimming took off 3 bases at V and 1 base at J, with 9 bases between the two ends. Germline CDR1 reads DFQATT; CDR2 reads SNEGSKA (reference sequence). The CDR3 region is CSARGQTQETQYF. In nucleotides, the CDR3 is TGCAGTGCTAGGGGGCAGACCCAAGAGACCCAGTACTTC.

Many counts were recorded for this clonotype. V usage is TRBV5-6 and J usage is TRBJ2-7, with D perhaps matching TRBD1 (6 bases). This CDR3 is built from 14 residues. Trimming pared 0 bases from V and 2 bases from J, leaving 9 bases between. CDR1 and CDR2 from the germline V gene are SGHDT and YYEEEE. The CDR3 coding sequence is TGTGCCAGCAGCTTGGTAACAGGGACCTACGAGCAGTACTTC. This translates into CASSLVTGTYEQYF.

This clonotype was picked up many times. The V and J genes are TRBV7-2 and TRBJ2-3; no reliable D call. Germline-derived CDR1 and CDR2 are SGHTA and FQGNSA. This CDR3 contains 13 residues. With 5 bases removed from V and 2 bases from J, the gap between germline ends came to 8 bases. For the CDR3, the DNA is TGTGCCAGCAGCCTAGGATTCACAGATACGCAGTATTTT. Translated, it gives CASSLGFTDTQYF.

A word on this clonotype: A much larger clone differs from this one at a single base, so this may be a read error. The chain joins TRBV3-1 to TRBJ2-1, with 8 bases that match TRBD2. The CDR3 has 14 residues. With 4 bases clipped from V and 9 bases from J, the junction kept 8 bases outside the gene matches. Germline CDR1 reads LGHDT; CDR2 reads YNNKEL (reference sequence). The CDR3 spells CASSPGLGVGEQFF. CDR3 in DNA: TGTGCCAGCAGCCCGGGACTAGGGGTTGGTGAGCAGTTCTTC.

J is TRBJ2-5 and V is TRBV29-1; tentatively, D is TRBD1 (6 bases). The CDR3 runs to 13 residues. Germline CDR1 and CDR2: SQVTM and ANQGSEA. Trimming pared 5 bases from V and 5 bases from J, leaving 15 bases between. The DNA for the CDR3 is TGCAGCGTTAGGGGGAGCGCTGGTGAGACCCAGTACTTC. Amino acid sequence: CSVRGSAGETQYF.

This clonotype occurred many times. J is TRBJ2-7 and V is TRBV4-1, with D possibly TRBD1 on 6 matching bases. Germline V gene data show CDR1 as MGHRA and CDR2 as YSYEKL. The CDR3 loop spans 13 amino acids. Trimming took 4 bases from V and 3 from J, leaving 10 bases between them. The CDR3 bases are TGCGCCAGCAGCCCCCAAGGGGGCTACGAGCAGTACTTC. It yields the protein CASSPQGGYEQYF.

This clonotype was counted ten times or more. This rearrangement joins TRBV4-1 to TRBJ1-1; 8 bases fit TRBD1. This CDR3 has 14 residues. V shed 1 base, J shed 4 bases, and the junction held 2 bases outside the gene matches. Germline V CDR1 and CDR2: MGHRA, YSYEKL. Here the CDR3 DNA reads TGCGCCAGCAGCCAAGTGGGACAGGTCACTGAAGCTTTCTTT. As protein: CASSQVGQVTEAFF.

This clonotype came up many times. The V gene is TRBV7-9, the J gene TRBJ2-1; 9 nucleotides match TRBD2. The ends lost 3 bases at V and 10 bases at J; junction bases unmatched: 10. Germline V lookup: CDR1 SEHNR, CDR2 FQNEAQ (reference sequence). The CDR3 is 15 residues long. The CDR3 bases are TGTGCCAGCAGCTTTCCTAGCGGGACGAAGGAGGAGCAGTTCTTC. Amino acids: CASSFPSGTKEEQFF.

At least ten counts were recorded for this clonotype. DNA for the CDR3: TGTGCCAGCAGCTCCCGGGACCTGTACAATGAGCAGTTCTTC. It translates to CASSSRDLYNEQFF. J is TRBJ2-1 and V is TRBV5-6, with D perhaps being TRBD1 or TRBD2 (5 bases each). Trimming cost V 3 bases and J 4 bases, with 11 bases left between them. From germline, CDR1 is SGHDT and CDR2 YYEEEE. The CDR3 is 14 amino acids.

This clonotype has ten or more counts. The rearrangement links TRBV7-3 to TRBJ2-3; D is undetermined. Trimming cost V 2 bases and J 2 bases, with 8 bases left between them. This CDR3 is built from 14 residues. CDR1 and CDR2 (germline): SGHTA, FQGTGA. The CDR3 DNA is TGTGCCAGCAGCTTAGTCCCCGACACAGATACGCAGTATTTT. Amino acids: CASSLVPDTDTQYF.

The V gene is TRBV18, the J gene TRBJ1-2; D uncertain. Germline V gene data show CDR1 as KGHSH and CDR2 as LQKENI. V lost 5 bases to trimming and J lost 1 base, with 11 bases between them. CDR3 length: 14 residues. CDR3 in amino acids: CASSTRTFNYGYTF. CDR3 bases: TGTGCCAGCTCAACCCGGACTTTTAACTATGGCTACACCTTC.

This clonotype was recorded many times. J is TRBJ2-5 and V is TRBV20-1; the match to TRBD1 covers 7 bases. The CDR3 contains 12 residues. V was pared by 5 bases and J by 2 bases, with 2 bases of the junction left unmatched. CDR1 DFQATT and CDR2 SNEGSKA come from the germline V gene (reference sequence). Here the CDR3 reads CSARDRQETQYF. For the CDR3, the DNA is TGCAGTGCTCGGGACAGACAAGAGACCCAGTACTTC.

This clonotype was counted many times. The CDR3 region is CASSWERAGEAFF. The CDR3 DNA reads as TGTGCCAGCAGCTGGGAAAGGGCTGGTGAAGCTTTCTTT. The chain employs TRBV7-9 and TRBJ1-1; D uncertain. CDR3 length: 13 amino acids. Germline lookup yields CDR1 SEHNR and CDR2 FQNEAQ (reference sequence). The V end was cut by 4 bases, the J end by 7 bases, with 13 bases between.

This clonotype has ten or more counts. The V and J genes are TRBV5-1 and TRBJ2-5; 11 bases match TRBD1. The CDR3 is 14 amino acids. Per germline, CDR1 SGHRS and CDR2 YFSETQ. J gave up 3 bases and V 4 bases, and 2 bases lay outside the gene matches. The CDR3 DNA reads as TGCGCCAGCAGCAGGACAGGGGGCGAAGAGACCCAGTACTTC. This codes for CASSRTGGEETQYF.

This clonotype was seen many times. DNA for the CDR3: TGCAGCGTCCATGGGCTAGCGGGAGGTGGTACAGATACGCAGTATTTT. This encodes CSVHGLAGGGTDTQYF. The V call is TRBV29-1, the J call TRBJ2-3, with 11 bases aligning to TRBD2. Germline assignment: CDR1 SQVTM and CDR2 ANQGSEA. J gave up 3 bases and V 6 bases, and 11 bases lay outside the gene matches. There are 16 residues in the CDR3.

The sample holds many counts of this clonotype. The CDR3 nucleotides read TGCAGCGTTGAAGGGCTCGTAGCGGGAGGCCTTCAGTACTTC. It yields the protein CSVEGLVAGGLQYF. The genes are TRBV29-1 and TRBJ2-4, with TRBD2 matching 10 bases. The CDR3 sequence is 14 residues long. J was trimmed by 11 bases and V by 1 base; bases with no gene match: 8. Germline CDR1 is SQVTM and CDR2 is ANQGSEA.

There are many counts of this clonotype. J is TRBJ2-7 and V is TRBV28; D is perhaps TRBD2 (6 bases). V was trimmed by 5 bases and J by 1 base, leaving 12 bases between them. Germline V CDR1 and CDR2: MDHEN, SYDVKM. This CDR3 is built from 14 residues. The CDR3 loop is CASSPRDFSYEQYF. The CDR3 nucleotides are TGTGCCAGCAGTCCCCGGGACTTTTCCTACGAGCAGTACTTC.

This clonotype was observed many times. The chain recombines TRBV7-2 with TRBJ2-7; 9 positions agree with TRBD1. With 2 bases clipped from V and 3 bases from J, the junction kept 5 bases outside the gene matches. Germline CDR1 reads SGHTA; CDR2 reads FQGNSA. This CDR3 is built from 15 residues. The CDR3 DNA follows: TGTGCCAGCAGCTTAAACCGGGACAGGGTCTACGAGCAGTACTTC. It translates to CASSLNRDRVYEQYF.